The 28 T cell receptor beta chains listed next were all sequenced from one sample in a study of T cells in localized non-small cell lung cancer. The method was immunoSEQ multiplex PCR; TCRdb's version includes in-frame clones alone and lacks a portion of them. In the table there are under 2,000 clones, about 23% of which are singletons. The sequencing used normal lung tissue next to the tumor, collected before any cancer treatment. The source is a female donor of 60 years or more with stage I lung adenocarcinoma.

This clone turned up a few times. The chain employs TRBV6-8 and TRBJ2-3; the D gene is possibly TRBD1 (6 bases). This CDR3 comprises 17 residues. The germline gives CDR1 MNHGY, CDR2 SAAAGT. V lost 6 bases to trimming and J lost 3 bases, with 22 bases between them. As DNA, the CDR3 is TGTGCCAGCAGGCGCCTGGCCCGACAGGTTCCGACAGATACGCAGTATTTT. Translated, it gives CASRRLARQVPTDTQYF.

V and J are TRBV19 and TRBJ1-5; 8 bases are shared with TRBD1. This CDR3 has 15 residues. The V gene end was trimmed by 1 base and the J gene end by 4 bases; junction bases not matched to a gene: 3. The germline CDR1 and CDR2 sequences are LNHDA and SQIVND (reference sequence). CDR3 loop: CASSIGWTGNQPQHF. The CDR3 nucleotides are TGTGCCAGTAGTATAGGTTGGACAGGGAATCAGCCCCAGCATTTT.

This clone was picked up a small number of times. J is TRBJ1-2 and V is TRBV19, with D uncertain. The V end was cut by 4 bases, the J end by 3 bases, with 3 bases between. The CDR3 extends over 11 amino acids. Germline loops: CDR1 LNHDA, CDR2 SQIVND (reference sequence). CDR3 sequence: CASSRDYGYTF. The CDR3 DNA sequence: TGTGCCAGTAGTAGGGACTATGGCTACACCTTC.

The rearrangement uses TRBV9 and TRBJ2-3; D remains ambiguous. The CDR3 runs to 15 residues. The germline gives CDR1 SGDLS, CDR2 YYNGEE. The V gene lost 0 bases and the J gene lost 2 bases, with 10 bases spanning the gap. The CDR3 protein is CASSVDIRSTDTQYF. CDR3 in DNA: TGTGCCAGCAGCGTAGATATCCGTTCCACAGATACGCAGTATTTT. Together with reference TRBV9 and TRBJ2-3, the CDR3 gives the full variable domain: DSGVTQTPKHLITATGQRVTLRCSPRSGDLSVYWYQQSLDQGLQFLIQYYNGEERAKGNILERFSAQQFPDLHSELNLSSLELGDSALYFCASSVDIRSTDTQYFGPGTRLTVL.

The rearrangement links TRBV23-1 to TRBJ1-5; D is perhaps TRBD1 (5 bases). TRBV23-1 is an ORF, and what it does is uncertain. The CDR3 runs 13 residues. Deletions cut 6 bases from V and 7 bases from J, with 13 bases between. CDR3 sequence reads: CASSLGVGQPQHF. DNA of the CDR3: TGCGCCAGCAGCTTGGGGGTGGGACAGCCCCAGCATTTT.

The chain joins TRBV6-8 to TRBJ2-1, with a tentative D call TRBD1 (5 bases). CDR1 and CDR2 (germline): MNHGY, SAAAGT. This CDR3 is built from 14 residues. Trimming left V 6 bases short and J 10 bases short, with 19 bases between. CDR3: CASSDWGTEKEQFF. The DNA for the CDR3 is TGTGCCAGCAGCGACTGGGGCACGGAGAAGGAGCAGTTCTTC.

The rearrangement uses TRBV6-8 and TRBJ2-1, with 8 bases matching TRBD2. V shed 0 bases, J shed 5 bases, and the junction held 18 bases outside the gene matches. Germline CDR1 is MNHGY and CDR2 is SAAAGT. This CDR3 is 20 amino acids long. The CDR3 DNA sequence: TGTGCCAGCAGTTACTCGTTGTCCTTGGCGGGAGGTTCTAAGAACAATGAGCAGTTCTTC. It specifies CASSYSLSLAGGSKNNEQFF.

The gene calls are TRBV11-3 and TRBJ2-7; TRBD2 matches at 12 bases. This CDR3 region has 18 residues. V shed 7 bases and J 3 bases; nucleotides not matched to a gene: 16. In germline, CDR1 is SGHNT, CDR2 YENEEA. CDR3 DNA: TGTGCCAGCACCCCACAGTCCGGACTAGCGGGAAGGGACTACGAGCAGTACTTC. This codes for CASTPQSGLAGRDYEQYF.

The chain recombines TRBV14 with TRBJ1-1; a weak D match, TRBD1 (6 bases). Germline loops: CDR1 SGHDN, CDR2 FVKESK. The CDR3 is made up of 12 amino acids. With 4 bases removed from V and 11 bases from J, the gap between germline ends came to 14 bases. The CDR3 DNA is TGTGCCAGCAGCCCAGGGGTAATTGGCGCTTTCTTT. Translation gives CASSPGVIGAFF.

CDR3 residues: CSVEQVGGRAEAFF. As DNA, the CDR3 is TGCAGCGTTGAACAGGTAGGAGGAAGGGCTGAAGCTTTCTTT. This rearrangement joins TRBV29-1 to TRBJ1-1, with D uncertain. There are 14 residues in the CDR3. The germline V gene has CDR1 SQVTM and CDR2 ANQGSEA. Trimming took 2 bases from V and 6 from J, leaving 16 bases between them.

The chain has TRBV28 and TRBJ1-1; D is possibly TRBD1 (6 bases). Trimming stripped 5 bases from V and 2 bases from J, with 12 bases between. This CDR3 is 14 amino acids long. The germline V gene has CDR1 MDHEN and CDR2 SYDVKM. The CDR3 region has the DNA TGTGCCAGCAGTGGCGGGGGCGTAAACACTGAAGCTTTCTTT. Its protein is CASSGGGVNTEAFF.

This clone counts as medium-sized. The rearrangement links TRBV18 to TRBJ2-1; D is unclear. Germline V gene data show CDR1 as KGHSH and CDR2 as LQKENI. The length of the CDR3 is 16 residues. V was pared by 0 bases and J by 4 bases, with 13 bases between. DNA for the CDR3: TGTGCCAGCTCACCACCGAGCAGAGCCGATTACAATGAGCAGTTCTTC. Protein product: CASSPPSRADYNEQFF.

This clone has a handful of counts. The chain recombines TRBV30 with TRBJ2-1, with 13 bases identical to TRBD2. V shed 0 bases and J 7 bases; nucleotides not matched to a gene: 6. CDR1 and CDR2 from the germline V gene are GTSNPN and SVGIG (reference sequence). The CDR3 runs 16 residues. CDR3 bases: TGTGCCTGGAGTGTTACTAGCGGGAGGGCAAAAAATGAGCAGTTCTTC. This encodes CAWSVTSGRAKNEQFF.

This sequence joins TRBV19 and TRBJ2-7, with 14 nucleotides matching TRBD2. The CDR3 sequence is 18 residues long. Per germline, CDR1 LNHDA and CDR2 SQIVND (reference sequence). The trim removed 4 bases at V and 0 bases at J, leaving 8 bases unmatched. The CDR3 DNA is TGTGCCAGTAGTAGGACCGGGACTAGCGGGAGTTACTCCTACGAGCAGTACTTC. Its protein is CASSRTGTSGSYSYEQYF.

The chain couples TRBV9 to TRBJ2-3, with D perhaps matching TRBD2 (6 bases). The CDR3 spans 14 residues. Germline V gives CDR1 SGDLS, CDR2 YYNGEE. V was pared by 4 bases and J by 2 bases, with 11 bases between. The CDR3 DNA follows: TGTGCCAGCAGCCGGGGACTTCTCACAGATACGCAGTATTTT. Protein sequence: CASSRGLLTDTQYF.

This clone showed up just a few times. The chain combines TRBV9 with TRBJ2-5; D perhaps matches TRBD1 (6 bases). The V end was cut by 3 bases, the J end by 2 bases, with 14 bases between. The CDR3 length is 15 residues. CDR1 is SGDLS and CDR2 is YYNGEE in the germline V gene. The CDR3 protein is CASSAVQGGQETQYF. CDR3 in DNA: TGTGCCAGCAGCGCAGTACAGGGTGGACAAGAGACCCAGTACTTC.

This clone is labeled medium-sized (0.01 to 0.1%). V and J are TRBV11-3 and TRBJ2-7; possibly TRBD1 for D (6 bases). The CDR3 is made up of 16 amino acids. CDR1 is SGHNT and CDR2 is YENEEA in the germline V gene. Trimming removed 5 bases at V and 0 bases at J, with 17 bases between. The CDR3 DNA reads as TGTGCCAGCAGCCCCTCAGGGGACCGGAGCTCCTACGAGCAGTACTTC. It encodes CASSPSGDRSSYEQYF.

In its sample, this clone was seen many times. This chain joins TRBV11-3 and TRBJ1-2; tentative D call: TRBD1 (6 bases). Germline V gene data show CDR1 as SGHNT and CDR2 as YENEEA. Trimming took off 6 bases at V and 4 bases at J, with 15 bases between the two ends. CDR3 length equals 14 residues. CDR3 coding DNA: TGTGCCAGCAGAGGCGAACAGGGACCCTATGGCTACACCTTC. It codes for CASRGEQGPYGYTF.

The V and J genes are TRBV19 and TRBJ2-7, with D hard to call. The germline V gene encodes CDR1 LNHDA and CDR2 SQIVND (reference sequence). V dropped 5 bases and J dropped 2 bases, with 7 bases sitting between them. The CDR3 extends over 12 amino acids. CDR3: CASSPSTYEQYF. Written as DNA, the CDR3 is TGTGCCAGTAGTCCCTCTACCTACGAGCAGTACTTC.

The chain couples TRBV4-1 to TRBJ2-1; D uncertain. The CDR3 spans 15 residues. The germline CDR1 and CDR2 sequences are MGHRA and YSYEKL. The V end lost 0 bases, the J end lost 4 bases, and 10 bases lay between the germline ends. CDR3 coding DNA: TGCGCCAGCAGCCAAGATGGAAGCAGATACAATGAGCAGTTCTTC. As protein: CASSQDGSRYNEQFF.

This sequence joins TRBV6-8 and TRBJ2-3; 9 bases map to TRBD1. The CDR3 has 16 amino acids. J lost 2 bases, V lost 4 bases, and 7 bases had no gene match. Germline V gene data show CDR1 as MNHGY and CDR2 as SAAAGT. The CDR3 nucleotides read TGTGCCAGCAGTTCAGACCGACAGGGGGTCACAGATACGCAGTATTTT. Amino acids: CASSSDRQGVTDTQYF.

The chain recombines TRBV30 with TRBJ2-7; TRBD1 might be the D (6 bases). The V and J ends lost 2 bases and 1 base respectively, with 9 bases between them. Germline V gene sequence: CDR1 GTSNPN, CDR2 SVGIG (reference sequence). The CDR3 is 13 residues long. The CDR3 DNA sequence: TGTGCCTGGAGTAACAGGGATTCCTACGAGCAGTACTTC. Its translation: CAWSNRDSYEQYF.

V gene TRBV6-8 combines with J gene TRBJ2-1; TRBD2 matches 8 bases. Unmatched junction bases numbered 3, after V lost 4 bases and J lost 4 bases. The CDR3 runs to 14 residues. CDR1 is MNHGY, CDR2 SAAAGT, per germline. This CDR3 reads CASSSTGGYNEQFF. In DNA, the CDR3 is TGTGCCAGCAGTTCTACGGGAGGGTACAATGAGCAGTTCTTC.

J is TRBJ2-6 and V is TRBV19; D is unclear. Per germline, CDR1 LNHDA and CDR2 SQIVND (reference sequence). This CDR3 contains 17 residues. V was pared by 3 bases and J by 0 bases, with 12 bases between. In nucleotides, the CDR3 is TGTGCCAGTAGTATCTCGGGCAACCCCTCTGGGGCCAACGTCCTGACTTTC. It yields the protein CASSISGNPSGANVLTF. Looking up the rest from reference TRBV19 and TRBJ2-6 gives the full variable domain: DGGITQSPKYLFRKEGQNVTLSCEQNLNHDAMYWYRQDPGQGLRLIYYSQIVNDFQKGDIAEGYSVSREKKESFPLTVTSAQKNPTAFYLCASSISGNPSGANVLTFGAGSRLTVL.

This sequence joins TRBV9 and TRBJ2-1, with 9 bases fitting TRBD2. The germline gives CDR1 SGDLS, CDR2 YYNGEE. V trimming: 0 bases; J trimming: 7 bases; junction bases outside the gene matches: 2. The CDR3 loop spans 14 amino acids. The CDR3 DNA follows: TGTGCCAGCAGCGTAGGGACTAGCGATAATGAGCAGTTCTTC. Translating gives CASSVGTSDNEQFF.

The rearrangement joins TRBV6-8 to TRBJ1-1; D may be TRBD1 (5 bases). The V gene's germline CDR1 is MNHGY and CDR2 SAAAGT. The CDR3 length is 14 residues. V was trimmed by 6 bases and J by 0 bases, leaving 11 bases between them. The CDR3 loop reads CASSDGQLNTEAFF. The CDR3 DNA follows: TGTGCCAGCAGCGATGGACAACTGAACACTGAAGCTTTCTTT.

At least ten counts were recorded for this clone. The rearrangement joins TRBV7-2 to TRBJ2-1; possible D gene TRBD1, 5 bases. The germline V gene has CDR1 SGHTA and CDR2 FQGNSA. This CDR3 spans 13 amino acids. Deletions cut 5 bases from V and 6 bases from J, with 11 bases between. The CDR3 reads CASSRTGGNEQFF. The CDR3 nucleotides read TGTGCCAGCAGCAGAACAGGTGGCAATGAGCAGTTCTTC.

This clone has more than one count but fewer than ten. The CDR3 loop reads CAVTGRGVTYEQYF. The CDR3, as DNA: TGTGCCGTAACAGGGAGAGGAGTTACCTACGAGCAGTACTTC. The rearrangement uses TRBV6-8 and TRBJ2-7, with D possibly matching TRBD1 (6 bases). Trimming cost V 11 bases and J 2 bases, with 19 bases left between them. CDR1 is MNHGY and CDR2 is SAAAGT in the germline V gene. The CDR3 extends over 14 amino acids.